The 11 T cell receptor beta chains presented below share a single source sample, sequenced in a study of blood T cell repertoires in COVID-19. Clones were read by immunoSEQ multiplex PCR, and TCRdb kept only the in-frame ones, dropping some. Among around 60,000 clones listed, almost 90% were seen once. Material for sequencing was peripheral blood. The receptors stem from a man aged 55 to 70 with active COVID-19.

The chain couples TRBV4-1 to TRBJ1-2; the match to TRBD1 covers 7 bases. The trim removed 4 bases at V and 7 bases at J, leaving 9 bases unmatched. Germline CDR1 is MGHRA and CDR2 is YSYEKL. The CDR3 consists of 14 residues. CDR3 amino acids: CASSLLQGWGGYTF. CDR3 in DNA: TGCGCCAGCAGCCTACTACAGGGGTGGGGTGGCTACACCTTC.

The chain has TRBV9 and TRBJ2-4; D possibly corresponds to TRBD2 (6 bases). V was shortened by 3 bases and J by 3 bases, with 13 bases between the two germline ends. Germline V lookup: CDR1 SGDLS, CDR2 YYNGEE. The CDR3 covers 15 residues. Written as DNA, the CDR3 is TGTGCCAGCAGCGCCGGGACTCTCGGCAAAAACATTCAGTACTTC. Residues: CASSAGTLGKNIQYF.

This sequence joins TRBV6-5 and TRBJ1-4; 7 bases fit TRBD1. The CDR3 extends over 13 amino acids. The trim removed 8 bases at V and 5 bases at J, leaving 5 bases unmatched. Per germline, CDR1 MNHEY and CDR2 SVGAGI. CDR3 DNA sequence: TGTGCCAGCGGAGACAGGGTGAATGAAAAACTGTTTTTT. Its protein is CASGDRVNEKLFF.

V is TRBV28 and J is TRBJ2-1, with 12 positions matching TRBD2. This CDR3 has 15 residues. The J segment lost 6 bases and the V segment lost 6 bases, leaving 6 bases of the junction unmatched. Germline CDR1 is MDHEN and CDR2 is SYDVKM. In nucleotides, the CDR3 is TGTGCCAGCAGGCCGACTAGCGGGGGACTCAATGAGCAGTTCTTC. Protein product: CASRPTSGGLNEQFF.

The chain's CDR3 is CASSKTGRRDRASEQYF. The CDR3, as DNA: TGTGCCAGCAGCAAGACGGGGCGCAGGGACAGGGCAAGCGAGCAGTACTTC. The chain couples TRBV21-1 to TRBJ2-7; the tabulated D call, TRBD1, remains unverified against the DNA. TRBV21-1 is a documented pseudogene. CDR3 size: 17 residues.

The chain recombines TRBV11-2 with TRBJ2-1; 9 positions agree with TRBD1. V was clipped by 1 base and J by 5 bases; unmatched bases: 6. Germline V gene sequence: CDR1 SGHAT, CDR2 FQNNGV. The CDR3 totals 16 residues. The chain's CDR3 is CASSLVWDRDHNEQFF. In DNA, the CDR3 is TGTGCCAGCAGCTTAGTATGGGACAGGGACCACAATGAGCAGTTCTTC.

The CDR3 DNA follows: TGCGCCAGCAGCGGTGCTGGGGGCCCGGACTCCACCCAGTTCTTC. Translation: CASSGAGGPDSTQFF. The V and J genes are TRBV5-1 and TRBJ2-1, with a possible D match to TRBD1 (6 bases). CDR1 and CDR2 from the germline V gene are SGHRS and YFSETQ. V lost 4 bases, J lost 13 bases, and 24 bases lay in between. CDR3 length: 15 residues. Variable domain in full (rest from reference TRBV5-1 and TRBJ2-1): KAGVTQTPRYLIKTRGQQVTLSCSPISGHRSVSWYQQTPGQGLQFLFEYFSETQRNKGNFPGRFSGRQFSNSRSEMNVSTLELGDSALYLCASSGAGGPDSTQFFGPGTRLTVL.

This chain joins TRBV4-3 and TRBJ2-7; 9 positions agree with TRBD1. CDR1 is LGHNA, CDR2 YSLEER, per germline. With V trimmed by 0 bases and J by 3 bases, 6 bases remained unmatched. The CDR3 is 16 residues long. The CDR3 coding sequence is TGCGCCAGCAGCCAAGAAGGGACAGGGCTTTTCTACGAGCAGTACTTC. It translates to CASSQEGTGLFYEQYF.

The V call is TRBV3-1 (or the pseudogene TRBV3-2), the J call TRBJ2-3; perhaps TRBD1 as D (6 bases). The length of the CDR3 is 14 residues. Germline values: CDR1 LGHDT, CDR2 YNNKEL (reference sequence). Between the trimmed V and J ends, which lost 1 base and 3 bases, there was a span of 8 bases. CDR3 DNA sequence: TGTGCCAGCAGCCAAGGGCAGGGGACAGATACGCAGTATTTT. Its translation is CASSQGQGTDTQYF.

This chain connects TRBV7-3 to TRBJ1-1, with D perhaps TRBD1 (5 bases). Per germline, CDR1 SGHTA and CDR2 FQGTGA. V lost 11 bases and J lost 10, with 20 bases in between. The CDR3 loop spans 12 amino acids. For the CDR3, the DNA is TGTGCCCACATCTGGGGTTCTGGGGCAGCTTTCTTT. Translation: CAHIWGSGAAFF.

The CDR3 nucleotides read TGTGCCAGTAGTATAGGGGCTCTCTCCTACAATGAGCAGTTCTTC. This encodes CASSIGALSYNEQFF. J is TRBJ2-1 and V is TRBV19; D uncertain. The ends were cut back, 1 base at V and 0 bases at J, with 7 bases in the middle. Germline CDR1 and CDR2: LNHDA and SQIVND (reference sequence). The CDR3 totals 15 residues.